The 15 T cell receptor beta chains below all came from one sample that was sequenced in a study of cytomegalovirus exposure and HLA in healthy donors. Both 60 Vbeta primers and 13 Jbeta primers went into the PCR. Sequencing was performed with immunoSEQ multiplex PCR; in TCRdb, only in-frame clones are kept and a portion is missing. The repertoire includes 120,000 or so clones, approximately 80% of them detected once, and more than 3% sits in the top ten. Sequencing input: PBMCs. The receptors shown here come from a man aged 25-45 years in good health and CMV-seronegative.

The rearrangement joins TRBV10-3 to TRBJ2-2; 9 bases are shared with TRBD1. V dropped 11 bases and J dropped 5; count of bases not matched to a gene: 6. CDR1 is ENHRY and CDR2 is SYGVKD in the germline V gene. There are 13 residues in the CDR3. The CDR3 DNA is TGTGCCTCCGGGACAGGGACAACCGGGGAGCTGTTTTTT. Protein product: CASGTGTTGELFF.

CDR3 bases: TGTGCCAGCAGTTACGGAGGCCGGGAGCTGTTTTTT. This translates into CASSYGGRELFF. The chain carries TRBV6-6 and TRBJ2-2; D is perhaps TRBD2 (5 bases). Trimming cost V 2 bases and J 9 bases, with 7 bases left between them. The CDR3 runs to 12 residues. The germline CDR1 and CDR2 sequences are MNHNY and SVGAGI (reference sequence).

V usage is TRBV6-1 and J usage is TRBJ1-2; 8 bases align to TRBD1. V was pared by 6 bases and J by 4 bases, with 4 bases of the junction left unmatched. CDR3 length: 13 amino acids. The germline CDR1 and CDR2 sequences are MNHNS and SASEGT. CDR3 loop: CASRPGGLYGYTF. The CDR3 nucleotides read TGTGCCAGCAGGCCAGGGGGCCTCTATGGCTACACCTTC.

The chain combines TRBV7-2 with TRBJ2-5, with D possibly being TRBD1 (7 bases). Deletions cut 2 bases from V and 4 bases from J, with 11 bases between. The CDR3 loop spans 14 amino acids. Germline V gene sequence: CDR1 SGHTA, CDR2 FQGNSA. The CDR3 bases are TGTGCCAGCAGCTTATGGCAGGGGGGAGAGACCCAGTACTTC. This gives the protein CASSLWQGGETQYF.

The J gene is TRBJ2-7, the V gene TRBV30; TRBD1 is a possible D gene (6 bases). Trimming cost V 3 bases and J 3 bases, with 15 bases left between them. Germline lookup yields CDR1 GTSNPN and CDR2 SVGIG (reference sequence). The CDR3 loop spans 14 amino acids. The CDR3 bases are TGTGCCTGGAGACCTAACAGGGTAGTCTACGAGCAGTACTTC. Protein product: CAWRPNRVVYEQYF.

CDR3 sequence: CASSDGHYSNQPQHF. The CDR3 DNA sequence: TGTGCCAGCAGTGATGGTCACTATAGCAATCAGCCCCAGCATTTT. The V call is TRBV2, the J call TRBJ1-5; D unclear. Per the germline V gene, CDR1 is SNHLY and CDR2 is FYNNEI. The length of the CDR3 is 15 residues. Trimming shortened V by 3 bases and J by 0 bases, and 9 bases separated the two germline ends.

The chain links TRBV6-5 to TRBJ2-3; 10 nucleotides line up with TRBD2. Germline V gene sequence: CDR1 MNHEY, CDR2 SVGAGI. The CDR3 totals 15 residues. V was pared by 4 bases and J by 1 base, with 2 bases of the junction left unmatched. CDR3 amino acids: CASSSSGSRTDTQYF. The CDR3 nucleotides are TGTGCCAGCAGTTCTAGCGGGAGCCGCACAGATACGCAGTATTTT.

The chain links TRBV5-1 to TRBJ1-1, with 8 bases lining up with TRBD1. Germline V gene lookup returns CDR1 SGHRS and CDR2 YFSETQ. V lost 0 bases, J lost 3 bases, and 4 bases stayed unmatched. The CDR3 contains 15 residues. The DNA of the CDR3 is TGCGCCAGCAGCTTGGAACAGGGGGGATACACTGAAGCTTTCTTT. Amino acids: CASSLEQGGYTEAFF.

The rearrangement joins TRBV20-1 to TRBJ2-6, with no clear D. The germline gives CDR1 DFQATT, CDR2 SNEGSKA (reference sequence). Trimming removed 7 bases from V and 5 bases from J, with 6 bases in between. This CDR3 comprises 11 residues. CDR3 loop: CSGGRANVLTF. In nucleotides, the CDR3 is TGCAGTGGCGGTCGGGCCAACGTCCTGACTTTC.

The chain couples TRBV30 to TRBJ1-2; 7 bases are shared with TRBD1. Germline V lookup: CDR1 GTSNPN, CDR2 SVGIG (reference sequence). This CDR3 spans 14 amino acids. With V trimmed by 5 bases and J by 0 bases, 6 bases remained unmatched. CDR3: CAWDRATSNYGYTF. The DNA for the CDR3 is TGTGCCTGGGACAGGGCGACCTCTAACTATGGCTACACCTTC.

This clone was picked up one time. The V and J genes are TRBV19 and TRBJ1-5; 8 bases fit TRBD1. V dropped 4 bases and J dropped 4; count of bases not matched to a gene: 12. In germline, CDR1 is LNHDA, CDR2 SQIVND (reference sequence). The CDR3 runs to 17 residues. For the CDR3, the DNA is TGTGCCAGTAGTACCCCGGGAGACAGGGGCCGAAATCAGCCCCAGCATTTT. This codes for CASSTPGDRGRNQPQHF.

The CDR3 loop reads CASSLAGSSNTEAFF. In DNA, the CDR3 is TGTGCCAGCAGCTTGGCAGGGTCCAGCAACACTGAAGCTTTCTTT. J is TRBJ1-1 and V is TRBV7-3, with a tentative D call TRBD1 (5 bases). The CDR3 contains 15 residues. Germline V gene sequence: CDR1 SGHTA, CDR2 FQGTGA. V was shortened by 3 bases and J by 2 bases, with 13 bases between the two germline ends.

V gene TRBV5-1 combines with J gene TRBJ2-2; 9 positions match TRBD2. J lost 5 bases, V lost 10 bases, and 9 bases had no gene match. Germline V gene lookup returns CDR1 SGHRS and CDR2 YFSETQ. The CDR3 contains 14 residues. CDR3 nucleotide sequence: TGCGCCCGCCCAAGCGCGGGAGGGACCGGGGAGCTGTTTTTT. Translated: CARPSAGGTGELFF.

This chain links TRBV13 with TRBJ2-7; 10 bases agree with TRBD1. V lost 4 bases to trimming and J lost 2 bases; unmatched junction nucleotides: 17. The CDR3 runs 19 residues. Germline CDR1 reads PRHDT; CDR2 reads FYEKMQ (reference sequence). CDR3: CASSSAGTGDPIFTYEQYF. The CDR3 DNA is TGTGCCAGCAGCTCCGCCGGGACAGGGGACCCAATCTTTACCTACGAGCAGTACTTC.

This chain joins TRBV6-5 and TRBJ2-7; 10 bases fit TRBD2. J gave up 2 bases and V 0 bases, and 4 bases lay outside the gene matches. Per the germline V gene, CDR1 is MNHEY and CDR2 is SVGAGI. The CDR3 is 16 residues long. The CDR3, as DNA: TGTGCCAGCAGTTACTCGGCTAGCGGGGGTGCCTACGAGCAGTACTTC. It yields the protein CASSYSASGGAYEQYF.